The source of this TCR beta chain is a study of radiotherapy plus CTLA-4 blockade in lung cancer. On the study more broadly: Of the patients, about 20% showed objective responses and roughly 31% attained disease control.

Study-wide findings and caveats: Reportedly, early blood T cell clone dynamics best predicted response, with interferon-beta.

Looked up from germline, CDR1 is LNHDA and CDR2 is SQIVND (reference sequence). V was cut by 3 bases and J by 2 bases, with 10 bases left in between. CDR3 size: 15 residues. The protocol was immunoSEQ multiplex PCR, while the TCRdb copy is restricted to in-frame clones and leaves out a portion. The data show roughly 59,000 clones, under 75% seen once. This clone has just a few counts. What it binds is unknown. The receptor's source is a human donor with non-small cell lung cancer whose response to radiotherapy plus ipilimumab could not be evaluated. This chain joins TRBV19 and TRBJ1-4, with a possible D match to TRBD1 (6 bases). The sequencing used peripheral blood, collected from a patient treated with radiotherapy plus ipilimumab. As DNA, the CDR3 is TGTGCCAGTAGTATCTTAGACAGGACTAATGAAAAACTGTTTTTT. Its protein product is CASSILDRTNEKLFF.